This passage covers 20 T cell receptor beta chains from one sample sequenced in a study of post-analysis software for immune sequencing data. Their specific antigens are unknown. Study results and caveats: Relative to controls, patients had several TRBV segments at higher frequency, with TRBV5-6, TRBV5-1 and TRBV20-1 among these.

Presence of unique molecular identifiers characterized the TCR beta cDNA libraries. TCRdb fed the PCR reads into MiXCR, producing one record per CDR3 protein. The sample contains over 150,000 distinct CDR3 sequences, 30% of which appear only once. Sequencing was performed on blood. These receptors came from a girl aged 5-17 years with multiple sclerosis.

This clonotype was found a few times. The V call is TRBV18, the J call TRBJ2-6; D is possibly TRBD1 or TRBD2 (5 bases each). From germline, CDR1 is KGHSH and CDR2 LQKENI. CDR3 length: 16 amino acids. V lost 8 bases and J 0 bases, leaving 14 bases between the germline ends. Written as DNA, the CDR3 is TGTGCCAGCCCCGCTTTGGGACCCTCTGGGGCCAACGTCCTGACTTTC. Protein sequence: CASPALGPSGANVLTF.

J is TRBJ1-2 and V is TRBV7-9; maybe TRBD1 (5 bases). There are 14 residues in the CDR3. The germline V and J ends were trimmed by 8 bases and 6 bases, with 19 bases remaining between them. The germline gives CDR1 SEHNR, CDR2 FQNEAQ (reference sequence). CDR3 loop: CASPGTSLKHGYTF. CDR3 DNA sequence: TGTGCCAGCCCCGGGACGTCGTTGAAGCATGGCTACACCTTC. Together with reference TRBV7-9 and TRBJ1-2, the CDR3 gives the full variable domain: DTGVSQNPRHKITKRGQNVTFRCDPISEHNRLYWYRQTLGQGPEFLTYFQNEAQLEKSRLLSDRFSAERPKGSFSTLEIQRTEQGDSAMYLCASPGTSLKHGYTFGSGTRLTVV.

The CDR3 DNA reads TGTGCCAGCAGTGCGCTACCTCCGGGACTAGCGGGAGACGAGCAGTACTTC. It specifies CASSALPPGLAGDEQYF. The rearrangement links TRBV2 to TRBJ2-7; the match to TRBD2 covers 14 bases. Per germline, CDR1 SNHLY and CDR2 FYNNEI. The CDR3 loop spans 17 amino acids. V was clipped by 4 bases and J by 5 bases; unmatched bases: 10.

This clonotype has ten or more counts. CDR3 sequence reads: CASGSALAKNIQYF. For the CDR3, the DNA is TGTGCCAGCGGGTCTGCTCTAGCCAAAAACATTCAGTACTTC. V usage is TRBV6-5 and J usage is TRBJ2-4, with D unclear. The CDR3 has 14 amino acids. V lost 8 bases and J lost 0, with 11 bases in between. Germline CDR1 reads MNHEY; CDR2 reads SVGAGI.

The genes are TRBV12-3 or TRBV12-4 and TRBJ2-5; D may be TRBD2 (5 bases). The CDR3 runs 14 residues. Trimming removed 5 bases at V and 1 base at J, with 11 bases between. The CDR3 coding sequence is TGTGCCAGCAGTATGGAGGACCTCCAAGAGACCCAGTACTTC. It codes for CASSMEDLQETQYF.

This clonotype showed up many times. The chain uses TRBV20-1 and TRBJ2-7, with 10 bases identical to TRBD2. Germline lookup yields CDR1 DFQATT and CDR2 SNEGSKA (reference sequence). The J segment lost 2 bases and the V segment lost 0 bases, leaving 7 bases of the junction unmatched. This CDR3 has 16 amino acids. CDR3: CSARDRSGRAPYEQYF. In DNA form, the CDR3 reads TGCAGTGCTAGAGATCGGAGCGGGAGGGCCCCCTACGAGCAGTACTTC.

The gene calls are TRBV5-1 and TRBJ2-1; TRBD1 agrees at 8 bases. CDR3 length: 15 residues. CDR1 is SGHRS, CDR2 YFSETQ, per germline. The J segment lost 9 bases and the V segment lost 1 base, leaving 9 bases of the junction unmatched. The CDR3 DNA follows: TGCGCCAGCAGCTTGACGGACAGGGCGGCTGGTGAGCAGTTCTTC. Translating gives CASSLTDRAAGEQFF.

In the case of this clonotype: Just one base apart from a much larger clone, this may be a read error. V and J are TRBV12-3 or TRBV12-4 and TRBJ2-5; possible D gene TRBD2, 5 bases. This CDR3 has 15 residues. The CDR3 loop is CTSSLVPSGQETQYF. CDR3 in DNA: TGTACCAGCAGTTTAGTTCCCAGCGGTCAAGAGACCCAGTACTTC.

Details on this clonotype: A much more abundant neighbour one base away suggests this may be a read error. V and J are TRBV6-5 and TRBJ2-1; 12 positions agree with TRBD2. The junction had 9 bases not matched to a gene; V was cut back by 3 bases and J by 12 bases. Germline V CDR1 and CDR2: MNHEY, SVGAGI. The CDR3 contains 15 residues. The CDR3: CASSYRTSGNDVQFF. CDR3 DNA: TGTGCCAGCAGTTATAGGACTAGCGGGAACGATGTGCAGTTCTTC.

This clonotype was counted many times. This chain joins TRBV12-3 or TRBV12-4 and TRBJ2-3, with 8 bases identical to TRBD2. The V segment lost 5 bases and the J segment 6 bases; nucleotides outside the gene matches: 7. This CDR3 region has 14 residues. The CDR3 nucleotides read TGTGCCAGCAGTCTGGGACTAGGCAGGGATACGCAGTATTTT. Translated, it gives CASSLGLGRDTQYF.

In the case of this clonotype: Possible read error: a much larger clone is one base away. The chain joins TRBV5-6 to TRBJ1-5, with D unclear. Looked up from germline, CDR1 is SGHDT and CDR2 is YYEEEE. CDR3 size: 14 residues. The V end was cut by 3 bases, the J end by 3 bases, with 10 bases between. CDR3 nucleotides: TGTGCCAGCAGCTGGTACGGCATCAATCAGCCCCAGCATTTT. Protein: CASSWYGINQPQHF.

This clonotype was seen many times. This chain joins TRBV20-1 and TRBJ2-3; 9 bases fit TRBD2. The CDR3 runs 17 residues. CDR1 DFQATT and CDR2 SNEGSKA come from the germline V gene (reference sequence). J was trimmed by 4 bases and V by 3 bases; bases with no gene match: 14. The CDR3 is CSARVSSAGGPADTQYF. In nucleotides, the CDR3 is TGCAGTGCTAGGGTATCATCTGCGGGAGGGCCCGCAGATACGCAGTATTTT.

This clonotype showed up just a few times. This chain connects TRBV12-3 or TRBV12-4 to TRBJ2-6; TRBD1 agrees at 7 bases. The CDR3 spans 15 residues. The trim removed 6 bases at V and 2 bases at J, leaving 4 bases unmatched. The CDR3 DNA reads as TGTGCCAGCAGCAGTACAGGGGCTGGGGCCAACGTCCTGACTTTC. This gives the protein CASSSTGAGANVLTF.

Notes on this clonotype: Being one base from a much bigger clone, this may be a read error. J is TRBJ2-5 and V is TRBV27; 7 bases are shared with TRBD2. The CDR3 consists of 14 residues. Germline V gene lookup returns CDR1 MNHEY and CDR2 SMNVEV (reference sequence). Losses at the gene ends were 6 bases for V and 11 bases for J; bases not matched to a gene: 15. The CDR3: CASRIGRGEGEQYF. CDR3 in DNA: TGTGCCAGCAGGATAGGGAGGGGTGAGGGTGAGCAGTACTTC.

This clonotype showed up many times. The chain has TRBV20-1 and TRBJ2-7, with 9 nucleotides matching TRBD2. Germline V lookup: CDR1 DFQATT, CDR2 SNEGSKA (reference sequence). V lost 3 bases and J lost 2; bases outside the gene matches: 8. The CDR3 spans 15 residues. CDR3 region: CSARQSGRSTYEQYF. CDR3 DNA: TGCAGTGCTAGGCAGAGCGGGAGGTCCACCTACGAGCAGTACTTC.

DNA of the CDR3: TGTGCCAGCAGTTCCGGGACAGGGGGCCAAGAGACCCAGTACTTC. It yields the protein CASSSGTGGQETQYF. The chain couples TRBV28 to TRBJ2-5; 11 bases map to TRBD1. With 4 bases clipped from V and 1 base from J, the junction kept 2 bases outside the gene matches. The CDR3 spans 15 residues. The V gene's germline CDR1 is MDHEN and CDR2 SYDVKM.

This clonotype showed up just a few times. The J gene is TRBJ2-1, the V gene TRBV5-6; D is undetermined. The V gene's germline CDR1 is SGHDT and CDR2 YYEEEE. CDR3 length: 13 residues. The germline V and J ends were trimmed by 0 bases and 15 bases, with 16 bases remaining between them. CDR3 in DNA: TGTGCCAGCAGCTTGGTCCAAGCCGTAGGACGGTTCTTC. Translated: CASSLVQAVGRFF.

This clonotype appeared a few times. The chain links TRBV12-3 or TRBV12-4 to TRBJ2-3; 7 bases map to TRBD2. The V segment lost 5 bases and the J segment 3 bases; nucleotides outside the gene matches: 11. This CDR3 comprises 16 residues. In DNA, the CDR3 is TGTGCCAGCAGTCGCTCCCGACTAGCAGATACAGATACGCAGTATTTT. As protein: CASSRSRLADTDTQYF.

The chain joins TRBV19 to TRBJ2-5; the match to TRBD2 covers 9 bases. There are 13 residues in the CDR3. Germline V lookup: CDR1 LNHDA, CDR2 SQIVND (reference sequence). J lost 5 bases, V lost 7 bases, and 5 bases had no gene match. The CDR3 region is CASMEAGGETQYF. CDR3 DNA sequence: TGTGCCAGTATGGAGGCGGGAGGGGAGACCCAGTACTTC.

This clonotype has a count of ten or more. The chain recombines TRBV3-1 with TRBJ2-3; 7 bases are shared with TRBD2. The germline CDR1 and CDR2 sequences are LGHDT and YNNKEL (reference sequence). The CDR3 contains 16 residues. Germline trimming cut 0 bases from V and 3 bases from J; bases unmatched to any gene: 6. The DNA of the CDR3 is TGTGCCAGCAGCCAAGATCGCGGGAGCGGGACAGATACGCAGTATTTT. Protein product: CASSQDRGSGTDTQYF.